This TCR beta chain was observed in a study of beta chain features in type 1 diabetes. The germline CDR1 and CDR2 sequences are MNHEY and SMNVEV (reference sequence). V was trimmed by 3 bases and J by 6 bases, leaving 17 bases between them. This CDR3 contains 15 residues. The investigators reverse transcribed all of the isolated RNA, so they sequenced expressed TCRB transcripts. Some clones are missing from TCRdb's copy, which holds only in-frame ones; the method was immunoSEQ multiplex PCR. The table includes roughly 500,000 clones, over 9.5% detected once. Input material: naive CD4+ T cells from blood. This chain connects TRBV27 to TRBJ1-2; D is possibly TRBD1 (5 bases). The sequence derives from a woman in her late teens or twenties in good health. This CDR3 reads CASSFRGPIPNGYTF. The CDR3 DNA reads TGTGCCAGCAGTTTCCGGGGACCGATTCCCAATGGCTACACCTTC.